The clone carrying this T cell receptor beta chain is identified as medium-sized (0.01 to 0.1%) from frequency. The antigen is unknown. This specimen comes from a study of T cells expressing NK-cell markers. In the study overall: Seropositivity for HCMV was found in seven of the eight sequenced donors, with one seronegative.

Study observations and caveats: A range of about 1.0-7.0% of CD8+ T cells consisted of dominant NKG2C+ clonotypes in roughly 6 donors.

Generation of TCR beta cDNA was performed by 5'RACE template switching incorporating UMIs. TCRdb re-called the 5' RACE reads; one entry per CDR3 protein, DNA not given. Across roughly 180,000 distinct CDR3 sequences, the top ten clones capture about 18% of the sample. The TCR originated in a woman between 18 and 69 years old in good health. Sequenced sample: blood T cells: a sorted CD56 or NKG2C T cell subset, CD4+ or CD8+ T cells, or bulk PBMC T cells (not recorded which).

The CDR3 loop reads CASSLTGGYQETQYF. This rearrangement joins TRBV7-3 to TRBJ2-5. Germline V gene sequence: CDR1 SGHTA, CDR2 FQGTGA. This CDR3 comprises 15 residues.